One T cell receptor (beta chain) is described in this entry. The sample comes from a study of early stage breast cancer tumors. Study-level information: Each sample averaged around 10-fold read coverage.

The trim removed 0 bases at V and 3 bases at J, leaving 5 bases unmatched. The CDR3 spans 16 residues. Germline V gives CDR1 LGHNA, CDR2 YSLEER. Blood replicates held 0.5 ug DNA, tumor or normal breast about 1.5 ug, two each. Profiling relied on immunoSEQ multiplex PCR, and the TCRdb table lists in-frame clones only, not all of them. The sample includes fewer than 30,000 clones, about 80% of them seen just once. The chain carries TRBV4-3 and TRBJ2-7, with 10 bases that match TRBD2. The sequencing input was blood. This TCR came from a person aged 55 to 70 with breast cancer. The CDR3 spells CASSQESSGRDYEQYF. The CDR3 nucleotides are TGCGCCAGCAGCCAAGAATCTAGCGGGAGAGACTACGAGCAGTACTTC.